Listed below are T cell receptor beta chains from one sample, sequenced in a study of T cell repertoires in cytomegalovirus infection. TCRdb re-called the reads with MiXCR, one entry per CDR3 protein. In the table there are 300,000 to 400,000 distinct CDR3 sequences, just under 30% of which are singletons. Their antigens remain unidentified. The sample in question was cultured PBMCs, obtained from culture after CMV antigen stimulation. These receptors were obtained from a human donor in good health (CMV status not recorded). Some clones in this sample may be carry-over from other donors' samples. The CDR3 runs from the conserved cysteine through the conserved F or W. D genes are given only for firm matches. Not every row has a clone size; where given, it reads once, few, many or a size class.

D gene: NA; clone size: few; J gene: TRBJ2-3; CDR3 length: 17; V gene: TRBV12-3/TRBV12-4; CDR3 protein: CASSLRRRLRGTDTQYF; CDR3 DNA: TGTGCCAGCAGTTTAAGGAGGCGGCTTAGGGGCACAGATACGCAGTATTTT
D gene: NA; clone size: few; J gene: TRBJ2-1; CDR3 length: 16; V gene: TRBV7-9; CDR3 protein: CASSSPTFGVYNEQFF; CDR3 DNA: TGTGCCAGCAGTTCCCCAACTTTCGGGGTATACAATGAGCAGTTCTTC
D gene: NA; clone size: few; J gene: TRBJ2-7; CDR3 length: 13; V gene: TRBV7-2; CDR3 protein: CASSLALGHEQYF; CDR3 DNA: TGTGCCAGCAGCTTAGCCCTCGGGCACGAGCAGTACTTC
D gene: TRBD2; clone size: few; J gene: TRBJ2-1; CDR3 length: 18; V gene: TRBV7-8; CDR3 protein: CASSLSQRGPPSYNEQFF; CDR3 DNA: TGTGCCAGCAGCTTAAGCCAGCGGGGACCCCCTTCCTACAATGAGCAGTTCTTC
D gene: NA; clone size: few; J gene: TRBJ1-6; CDR3 length: 14; V gene: TRBV20-1; CDR3 protein: CSAQGTVYNSPLHF; CDR3 DNA: TGCAGTGCTCAAGGGACGGTGTATAATTCACCCCTCCACTTT
D gene: NA; clone size: few; J gene: TRBJ2-7; CDR3 length: 11; V gene: TRBV24-1; CDR3 protein: CATSRGYEQYF; CDR3 DNA: TGTGCCACCAGTCGGGGCTACGAGCAGTACTTC
D gene: NA; clone size: NA; J gene: TRBJ2-3; CDR3 length: 17; V gene: TRBV19; CDR3 protein: CASRQRAVRTSTDTQYF; CDR3 DNA: TGTGCCAGTAGGCAAAGGGCAGTCAGAACCTCCACAGATACGCAGTATTTT
D gene: TRBD1; clone size: NA; J gene: TRBJ2-2; CDR3 length: 14; V gene: TRBV28; CDR3 protein: CASSLLGTVGELFF; CDR3 DNA: TGTGCCAGCAGTTTACTGGGGACAGTCGGGGAGCTGTTTTTT
D gene: NA; clone size: NA; J gene: TRBJ2-2; CDR3 length: 15; V gene: TRBV19; CDR3 protein: CASSINPANTGELFF; CDR3 DNA: TGTGCCAGTAGTATCAACCCCGCGAACACCGGGGAGCTGTTTTTT
D gene: TRBD2; clone size: NA; J gene: TRBJ2-3; CDR3 length: 14; V gene: TRBV12-3/TRBV12-4; CDR3 protein: CASSRGGRADTQYF; CDR3 DNA: TGTGCCAGCAGCCGGGGGGGCAGAGCAGATACGCAGTATTTT
D gene: NA; clone size: few; J gene: TRBJ1-1; CDR3 length: 11; V gene: TRBV12-3/TRBV12-4; CDR3 protein: CASSFEVEAFF; CDR3 DNA: TGTGCCAGCAGTTTCGAGGTAGAAGCTTTCTTT
D gene: NA; clone size: NA; J gene: TRBJ1-2; CDR3 length: 15; V gene: TRBV7-3; CDR3 protein: CASSSNPGSTYGYTF; CDR3 DNA: TGTGCCAGCAGCTCCAACCCAGGGTCTACCTATGGCTACACCTTC
D gene: NA; clone size: few; J gene: TRBJ2-1; CDR3 length: 15; V gene: TRBV7-2; CDR3 protein: CASTLTRRSYNEQFF; CDR3 DNA: TGTGCCAGCACCCTGACTAGGAGGTCCTACAATGAGCAGTTCTTC
D gene: NA; clone size: once; J gene: TRBJ1-1; CDR3 length: 12; V gene: TRBV18; CDR3 protein: CASSPDVTEAFF; CDR3 DNA: TGTGCCAGCTCACCCGATGTAACTGAAGCTTTCTTT
D gene: NA; clone size: NA; J gene: TRBJ1-1; CDR3 length: 14; V gene: TRBV10-2; CDR3 protein: CASSEGAANTEAFF; CDR3 DNA: TGCGCCAGCAGTGAGGGGGCGGCGAACACTGAAGCTTTCTTT
D gene: NA; clone size: NA; J gene: TRBJ1-1; CDR3 length: 14; V gene: TRBV20-1; CDR3 protein: CSALDYTENTEAFF; CDR3 DNA: TGCAGTGCTCTCGATTACACAGAAAACACTGAAGCTTTCTTT
D gene: TRBD2; clone size: few; J gene: TRBJ2-1; CDR3 length: 15; V gene: TRBV30; CDR3 protein: CAWSASGRDYNEQFF; CDR3 DNA: TGTGCCTGGAGTGCCAGCGGGAGGGACTACAATGAGCAGTTCTTC
D gene: TRBD2; clone size: NA; J gene: TRBJ2-3; CDR3 length: 16; V gene: TRBV7-7; CDR3 protein: CASSTGLAGVGDTQYF; CDR3 DNA: TGTGCTAGCAGCACTGGACTAGCGGGAGTCGGAGATACGCAGTATTTT